This section outlines one TCR beta chain sequence together with its context. The source of the sample is a study of T cell responses to AZD1222 COVID-19 vaccine. The protocol was immunoSEQ multiplex PCR, while the TCRdb copy is restricted to in-frame clones and leaves out a portion. The table records about 100,000 clones, approximately 92% of them present only once. The TCR originated in an adult who received the AZD1222 COVID-19 vaccine. Sample: peripheral blood, taken 28 days after the second AZD1222 dose.

The CDR3 coding sequence is TGTGCCAGTAGTTCGTTTAGAGGGAGCACTGAAGCTTTCTTT. Its protein is CASSSFRGSTEAFF. This chain uses TRBV19 with TRBJ1-1, with unresolved D. Germline V gives CDR1 LNHDA, CDR2 SQIVND (reference sequence). CDR3 size: 14 residues. Trimming left V 5 bases short and J 4 bases short, with 14 bases between.